This TCR beta chain was captured by sequencing in a study of CD8+ T cells in alopecia areata. General observations from the study: Scalp clonality dropped significantly under tofacitinib, as did expanded CD8+ top-100 clones.

This clone appeared a few times. Antigen unknown. Specified treatment: oral pan-JAK inhibitor, 5-10 mg twice daily. Deletions cut 0 bases from V and 0 bases from J, with 11 bases between. This CDR3 has 16 residues. Germline CDR1 SGHDN, CDR2 FVKESK. Sequencing templates came from extracted RNA that was reverse transcribed into cDNA. Libraries were prepared by immunoSEQ multiplex PCR; TCRdb keeps only in-frame clonotypes and omits some of them. The sample includes 150,000 to 200,000 clones, 60% of them seen just once. The source material was CD4+ T cells sorted from blood, sampled at week 24, from a patient treated with tofacitinib. V usage is TRBV14 and J usage is TRBJ1-1, with unresolved D. The TCR originated in a human donor with alopecia areata. The CDR3 region has the DNA TGTGCCAGCAGCCAAGAACACCCGACGGTGAACACTGAAGCTTTCTTT. Amino acid sequence: CASSQEHPTVNTEAFF.